Listed below are T cell receptor beta chains from one sample, sequenced in a study of blood T cell repertoires in COVID-19. Generated by immunoSEQ multiplex PCR, the TCRdb table keeps only in-frame clones and is missing some. The sample carries almost 500,000 clones, about nine tenths recorded once. What was sequenced was PBMCs or T cells enriched from blood (not recorded which). These receptors came from a woman aged 55 to 70 who had recovered from COVID-19. The CDR3 runs from the conserved cysteine through the conserved F or W. Fields, in order: J gene, V gene, CDR3 protein.

TRBJ1-4 | TRBV29-1 | CSVLGEGEKLFF
TRBJ1-6 | TRBV13 | CASSLLGGQGPISPLHF
TRBJ1-5 | TRBV19 | CASSIRGQSNQPQHF
TRBJ1-1 | TRBV24-1 | CATKRGSGTEAFF
TRBJ2-5 | TRBV10-3 | CAIRDRGETQYF
TRBJ2-1 | TRBV10-2 | CASRQGWNEQFF
TRBJ1-4 | TRBV11-2 | CASSSPGGEKLFF
TRBJ1-2 | TRBV29-1 | CSVPIQGGGGYTF
TRBJ1-3 | TRBV11-2 | CASSLFRATGNTIYF
TRBJ2-5 | TRBV11-2 | CASTPRWGGGETQYF
TRBJ1-5 | TRBV2 | CASSRGRDNQPQHF
TRBJ1-1 | TRBV3-1/TRBV3-2 | CASSLKVGGTEAFF
TRBJ1-6 | TRBV9 | CASSVGVPGPTNSPLHF
TRBJ2-3 | TRBV11-2 | CASRDTRGTDTQYF
TRBJ1-1 | TRBV4-1 | CASSQDFDRGTEAFF
TRBJ1-4 | TRBV25-1 | CASSEPAGELFF
TRBJ1-5 | TRBV29-1 | CSPYQINQPQHF
TRBJ1-2 | TRBV5-1 | CASRQTDYGYTF
TRBJ1-5 | TRBV7-9 | CASSFSTGDQPQHF
TRBJ1-1 | TRBV11-2 | CASSSTGGQTEAFF
TRBJ1-5 | TRBV7-8 | CASSFPYSNQPQHF
TRBJ1-1 | TRBV2 | CASSLGGRGNTEAFF
TRBJ2-2 | TRBV7-2 | CASSWGSRRYTGELFF
TRBJ1-2 | TRBV5-1 | CASSLDRNYGYTF
TRBJ1-6 | TRBV4-1 | CASSQGDSRNSPLHF
TRBJ2-2 | TRBV9 | CASSVQGANTGELFF
TRBJ2-2 | TRBV28 | CASSLVSRAGWNTGELFF
TRBJ1-2 | TRBV6-5 | CASSLAGTGYGYTF
TRBJ2-3 | TRBV2 | CASMTDTSTDTQYF
TRBJ1-4 | TRBV4-1 | CASSLLYTTNEKLFF
TRBJ2-7 | TRBV2 | CASSEGQTYEQYF
TRBJ1-5 | TRBV10-3 | CAISDKGSGQPQHF
TRBJ2-2 | TRBV3-1/TRBV3-2 | CASSHLVTGELFF
TRBJ2-3 | TRBV21-1 | CASSKGRTSGGPGYYTDTQYF
TRBJ2-2 | TRBV24-1 | CATARAVDTGELFF
TRBJ1-3 | TRBV6-1 | CASSEGQGKRSGNTIYF
TRBJ1-2 | TRBV7-8 | CASSLPRGAPGNYGYTF
TRBJ2-2 | TRBV19 | CASSVRTGTTTGELFF
TRBJ1-1 | TRBV18 | CASSPSTVRSLNTEAFF
TRBJ2-5 | TRBV7-6 | CASSLASLGRETQYF
TRBJ1-5 | TRBV19 | CASMGQYSNQPQHF
TRBJ2-1 | TRBV7-8 | CASSFSDSYNEQFF
TRBJ1-6 | TRBV4-2 | CASSQDIAVQNSPLHF
TRBJ1-6 | TRBV7-7 | CASSSGQGDSPLHF
TRBJ2-2 | TRBV2 | CASSQDRGRTGELFF